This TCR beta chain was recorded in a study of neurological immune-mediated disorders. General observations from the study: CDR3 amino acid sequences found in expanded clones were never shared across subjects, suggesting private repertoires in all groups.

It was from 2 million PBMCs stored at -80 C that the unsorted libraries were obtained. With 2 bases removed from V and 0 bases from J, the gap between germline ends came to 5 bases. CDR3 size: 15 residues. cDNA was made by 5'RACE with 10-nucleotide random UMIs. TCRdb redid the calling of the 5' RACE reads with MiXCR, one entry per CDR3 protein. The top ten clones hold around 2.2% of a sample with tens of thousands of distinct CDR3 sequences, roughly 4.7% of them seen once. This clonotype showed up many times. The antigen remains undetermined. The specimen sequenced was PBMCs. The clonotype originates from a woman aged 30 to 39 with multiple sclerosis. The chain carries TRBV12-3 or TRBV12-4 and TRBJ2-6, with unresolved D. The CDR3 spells CASSLLGSGANVLTF. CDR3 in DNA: TGTGCCAGCAGTTTACTGGGCTCTGGGGCCAACGTCCTGACTTTC.